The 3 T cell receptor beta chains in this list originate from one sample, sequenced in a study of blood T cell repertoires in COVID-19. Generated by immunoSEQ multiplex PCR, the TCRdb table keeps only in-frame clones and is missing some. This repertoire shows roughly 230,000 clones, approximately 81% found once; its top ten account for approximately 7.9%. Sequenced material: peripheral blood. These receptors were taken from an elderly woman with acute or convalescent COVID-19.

The chain's CDR3 is CASSLDRGRETQYF. In DNA, the CDR3 is TGCGCCAGCAGCTTAGACAGGGGGCGAGAGACCCAGTACTTC. The chain recombines TRBV5-1 with TRBJ2-5, with 10 bases aligning to TRBD1. Germline V lookup: CDR1 SGHRS, CDR2 YFSETQ. The V gene end was trimmed by 2 bases and the J gene end by 4 bases; junction bases not matched to a gene: 2. There are 14 residues in the CDR3.

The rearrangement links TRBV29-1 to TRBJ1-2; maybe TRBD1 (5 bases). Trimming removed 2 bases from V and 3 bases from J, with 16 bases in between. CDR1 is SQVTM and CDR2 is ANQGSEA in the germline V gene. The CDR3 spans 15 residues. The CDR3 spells CSVESDTDNYYGYTF. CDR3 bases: TGCAGCGTTGAATCGGACACCGATAACTACTATGGCTACACCTTC. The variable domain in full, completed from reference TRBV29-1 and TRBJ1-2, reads SAVISQKPSRDICQRGTSLTIQCQVDSQVTMMFWYRQQPGQSLTLIATANQGSEATYESGFVIDKFPISRPNLTFSTLTVSNMSPEDSSIYLCSVESDTDNYYGYTFGSGTRLTVV.

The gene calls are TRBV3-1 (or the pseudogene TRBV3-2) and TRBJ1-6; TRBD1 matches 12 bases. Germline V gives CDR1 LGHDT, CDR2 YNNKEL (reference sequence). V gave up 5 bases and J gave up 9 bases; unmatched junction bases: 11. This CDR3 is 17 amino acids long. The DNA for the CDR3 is TGTGCCAGCAGCGACGGGACAGGGGGCCTAAGTACTTCACCCCTCCACTTT. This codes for CASSDGTGGLSTSPLHF.